This T cell receptor beta chain appears in the sequencing data of a study of cytomegalovirus exposure and HLA in healthy donors. Across the whole study: As an earlier analysis found, about 179 million T cells yielded about 120 million unique TCR beta sequences. Broader study findings: Most sequenced TCRs were rare (though some public TCRs occurred in many donors). Likely technical artifact: a cluster of highly shared sequence variants. Later, an analysis found that common viral pathogens appeared to be linked with several of the most significant clusters.

Germline CDR1 is SGHRS and CDR2 is YFSETQ. This CDR3 contains 14 residues. Trimming shortened V by 6 bases and J by 0 bases, and 10 bases separated the two germline ends. The primer mix had 60 Vbeta and 13 Jbeta primers. Sequencing used immunoSEQ multiplex PCR; TCRdb keeps in-frame clones, though not all of them. Of about 150,000 clones listed, over 65% are singletons. As for this clone: The antigen is not known.

The sample comprised PBMCs. This clonotype originated in a man aged 35-49 years in good health and CMV-seropositive. V is TRBV5-1 and J is TRBJ2-1, with D possibly TRBD2 on 5 matching bases. The CDR3 bases are TGCGCCAGCACCGGACTGGCCTCCTACAATGAGCAGTTCTTC. Residues: CASTGLASYNEQFF.